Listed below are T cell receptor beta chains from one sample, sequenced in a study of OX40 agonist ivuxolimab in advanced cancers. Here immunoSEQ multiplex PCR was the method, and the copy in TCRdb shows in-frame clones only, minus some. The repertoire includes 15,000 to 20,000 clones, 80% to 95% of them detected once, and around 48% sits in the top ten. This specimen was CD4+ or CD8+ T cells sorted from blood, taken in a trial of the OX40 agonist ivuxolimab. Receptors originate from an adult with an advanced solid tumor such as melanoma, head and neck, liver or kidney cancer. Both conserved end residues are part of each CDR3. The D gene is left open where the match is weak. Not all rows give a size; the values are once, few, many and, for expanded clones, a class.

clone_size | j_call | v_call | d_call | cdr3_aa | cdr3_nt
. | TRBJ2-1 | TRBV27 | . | CASSSDGSSYNEQFF | TGTGCCAGCAGTTCGGACGGGAGCTCCTACAATGAGCAGTTCTTC
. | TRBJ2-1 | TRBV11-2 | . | CASSLVGERERSYNEQFF | TGTGCCAGCAGCTTAGTTGGAGAACGGGAGAGATCCTACAATGAGCAGTTCTTC
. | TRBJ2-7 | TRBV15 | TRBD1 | CATSTVFGTGSYEQYF | TGTGCCACCAGCACAGTCTTCGGGACAGGATCCTACGAGCAGTACTTC
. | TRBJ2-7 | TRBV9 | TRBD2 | CASSDTSGSLGEQYF | TGTGCCAGCAGCGACACTAGCGGGAGTTTGGGCGAGCAGTACTTC
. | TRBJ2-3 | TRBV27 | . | CASSPSAVGWGDTQYF | TGTGCCAGCAGCCCCTCCGCGGTCGGGTGGGGAGATACGCAGTATTTT
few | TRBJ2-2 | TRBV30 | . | CAWRSGEAGELFF | TGTGCCTGGAGATCCGGGGAGGCCGGGGAGCTGTTTTTT
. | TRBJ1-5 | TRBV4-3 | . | CASSQGGPNQPQHF | TGCGCCAGCAGCCAAGGGGGCCCCAATCAGCCCCAGCATTTT
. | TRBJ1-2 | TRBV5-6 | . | CASSKPQGDGYTF | TGTGCCAGCAGCAAACCACAGGGAGATGGCTACACCTTC
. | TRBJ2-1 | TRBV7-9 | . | CAIWSDKPYNEQFF | TGTGCCATCTGGTCAGACAAACCCTACAATGAGCAGTTCTTC
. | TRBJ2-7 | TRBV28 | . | CASRTPSYEQYF | TGTGCCAGCAGAACCCCCTCCTACGAGCAGTACTTC
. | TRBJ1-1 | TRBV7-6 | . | CASSHTVMNTEAFF | TGTGCCAGCAGCCATACAGTGATGAACACTGAAGCTTTCTTT
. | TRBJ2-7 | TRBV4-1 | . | CASSQGGPYEQYF | TGCGCCAGCAGCCAAGGGGGCCCATACGAGCAGTACTTC
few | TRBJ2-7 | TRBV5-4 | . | CASSRQLGRVEEQYF | TGTGCCAGCAGCCGACAACTAGGCAGGGTGGAAGAGCAGTACTTC
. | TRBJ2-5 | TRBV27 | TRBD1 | CASSPSQGEETQYF | TGTGCCAGCAGTCCCTCCCAGGGGGAAGAGACCCAGTACTTC
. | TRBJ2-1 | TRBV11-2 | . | CASTGETFNEQFF | TGTGCCAGCACGGGAGAGACCTTCAATGAGCAGTTCTTC
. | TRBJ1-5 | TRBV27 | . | CASGGHQGHQPQHF | TGTGCCAGCGGCGGACACCAGGGCCATCAGCCCCAGCATTTT
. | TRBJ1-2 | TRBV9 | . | CASSVARDYGYTF | TGTGCCAGCAGCGTAGCCAGGGATTATGGCTACACCTTC
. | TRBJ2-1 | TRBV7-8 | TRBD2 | CASSFPSGRESYNEQFF | TGTGCCAGCAGCTTCCCTAGCGGGAGGGAGAGCTACAATGAGCAGTTCTTC
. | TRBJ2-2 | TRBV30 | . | CAFLDGLSDTGELFF | TGTGCCTTTCTGGACGGCCTGTCGGACACCGGGGAGCTGTTTTTT
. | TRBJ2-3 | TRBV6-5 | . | CASSYVLDPDTQYF | TGTGCCAGCAGTTATGTGTTAGATCCAGATACGCAGTATTTT
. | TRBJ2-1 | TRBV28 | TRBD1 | CASSPMGQGDNEQFF | TGTGCCAGCAGTCCGATGGGACAGGGAGACAATGAGCAGTTCTTC
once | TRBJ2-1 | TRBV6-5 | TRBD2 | CASSQGTSGYNEQFF | TGTGCCAGCAGCCAAGGGACTAGCGGTTACAATGAGCAGTTCTTC
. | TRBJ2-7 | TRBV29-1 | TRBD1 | CSVSGTGASEQYF | TGCAGCGTGTCCGGGACAGGGGCATCCGAGCAGTACTTC
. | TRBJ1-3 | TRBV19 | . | CASSIGSGSGNTIYF | TGTGCCAGTAGTATAGGGTCGGGCTCTGGAAACACCATATATTTT
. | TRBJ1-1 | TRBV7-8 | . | CASSPGLNTEAFF | TGTGCCAGCAGCCCCGGCCTGAACACTGAAGCTTTCTTT
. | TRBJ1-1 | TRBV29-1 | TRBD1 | CSLRTGDERNTEAFF | TGCAGCCTCCGGACAGGGGACGAAAGAAACACTGAAGCTTTCTTT
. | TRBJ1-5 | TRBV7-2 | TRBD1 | CASSLVDRVNQPQHF | TGTGCCAGCAGCTTGGTGGACAGGGTGAATCAGCCCCAGCATTTT
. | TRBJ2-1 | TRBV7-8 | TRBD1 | CASRTGTGKDEQFF | TGTGCCAGCAGAACCGGGACAGGGAAGGATGAGCAGTTCTTC